The 32 T cell receptor beta chains listed next were all sequenced from one sample in a study of blood T cell repertoires in COVID-19. The repertoire was sequenced with immunoSEQ multiplex PCR; TCRdb's copy has only in-frame clones and lacks some. The sample holds about 240,000 clones; about 80% are singletons and the top ten take more than 8%. Sequences were obtained from peripheral blood. The origin of the receptors is an elderly woman with acute or convalescent COVID-19.

In this sample, this clone turned up many times. This rearrangement joins TRBV5-8 to TRBJ1-2, with D unresolved. The V and J ends lost 0 bases and 8 bases respectively, with 8 bases between them. CDR1 SGHTS and CDR2 YDEGEE come from the germline V gene. CDR3 length: 12 amino acids. The chain's CDR3 is CASSLARGGYTF. CDR3 bases: TGTGCCAGCAGCTTGGCGCGCGGGGGCTACACCTTC.

The gene calls are TRBV27 and TRBJ2-2; 8 nucleotides match TRBD1. The germline V gene encodes CDR1 MNHEY and CDR2 SMNVEV (reference sequence). The V segment lost 2 bases and the J segment 3 bases; nucleotides outside the gene matches: 8. This CDR3 is built from 17 residues. This CDR3 reads CASSLMLRDRHTGELFF. In DNA, the CDR3 is TGTGCCAGCAGTTTAATGCTGAGGGACAGGCACACCGGGGAGCTGTTTTTT.

The J gene is TRBJ1-6, the V gene TRBV25-1, with TRBD1 identical over 7 bases. V was clipped by 6 bases and J by 8 bases; unmatched bases: 7. From germline, CDR1 is MGHDK and CDR2 SYGVNS. The CDR3 is 14 residues long. CDR3 sequence reads: CASSQQGSHSPLHF. The CDR3 bases are TGTGCCAGCAGCCAACAGGGGTCCCATTCACCCCTCCACTTT.

This chain connects TRBV3-1 (or the pseudogene TRBV3-2) to TRBJ1-4; no definite D call. Between the trimmed V and J ends, which lost 8 bases and 7 bases, there was a span of 8 bases. Germline lookup yields CDR1 LGHDT and CDR2 YNNKEL (reference sequence). The CDR3 sequence is 11 residues long. This CDR3 is CASAGSEKLFF. CDR3 in DNA: TGTGCCAGCGCTGGGAGTGAAAAACTGTTTTTT.

J is TRBJ1-3 and V is TRBV18; D is unclear. V was cut by 4 bases and J by 0 bases, with 10 bases left in between. In germline, CDR1 is KGHSH, CDR2 LQKENI. CDR3 length: 15 residues. The CDR3 coding sequence is TGTGCCAGCTCACTGGTGGCAGACTCTGGAAACACCATATATTTT. Residues: CASSLVADSGNTIYF. The whole variable domain, remainder taken from reference TRBV18 and TRBJ1-3, is NAGVMQNPRHLVRRRGQEARLRCSPMKGHSHVYWYRQLPEEGLKFMVYLQKENIIDESGMPKERFSAEFPKEGPSILRIQQVVRGDSAAYFCASSLVADSGNTIYFGEGSWLTVV.

This chain uses TRBV18 with TRBJ2-2, with D possibly matching TRBD2 (7 bases). This CDR3 has 16 residues. Trimming stripped 3 bases from V and 4 bases from J, with 15 bases between. CDR1 is KGHSH, CDR2 LQKENI, per germline. In DNA, the CDR3 is TGTGCCAGCTCACCCTCCGGGGGGCTAAGCACCGGGGAGCTGTTTTTT. Amino acid sequence: CASSPSGGLSTGELFF.

The rearrangement uses TRBV27 and TRBJ1-1, with 10 bases lining up with TRBD1. Trimming took 4 bases from V and 6 from J; bases not matched to a gene: 11. CDR3 length equals 16 residues. Germline V lookup: CDR1 MNHEY, CDR2 SMNVEV (reference sequence). CDR3 region: CASSSYPPGQGAEAFF. CDR3 in DNA: TGTGCCAGCAGTTCCTACCCACCCGGACAGGGGGCTGAAGCTTTCTTT.

This chain joins TRBV30 and TRBJ2-5; D is perhaps TRBD2 (7 bases). With 0 bases removed from V and 5 bases from J, the gap between germline ends came to 19 bases. This CDR3 contains 16 residues. Germline V gives CDR1 GTSNPN, CDR2 SVGIG (reference sequence). This CDR3 reads CAWSVRAGAMGETQYF. The CDR3, as DNA: TGTGCCTGGAGTGTACGGGCGGGGGCAATGGGGGAGACCCAGTACTTC.

The chain links TRBV7-9 to TRBJ2-3, with D perhaps TRBD1 (5 bases). CDR1 and CDR2 (germline): SEHNR, FQNEAQ (reference sequence). The CDR3 runs 15 residues. V was clipped by 1 base and J by 3 bases, with 11 bases between them. This CDR3 is CASSLGRYRTDTQYF. The CDR3 coding sequence is TGTGCCAGCAGCTTAGGTCGGTACAGGACAGATACGCAGTATTTT.

The J gene is TRBJ1-1, the V gene TRBV3-1 (or the pseudogene TRBV3-2), with D unclear. This CDR3 contains 13 residues. The ends were cut back, 4 bases at V and 1 base at J, with 7 bases in the middle. Germline CDR1 reads LGHDT; CDR2 reads YNNKEL (reference sequence). The CDR3 sequence: CASSLYTNTEAFF. CDR3 in DNA: TGTGCCAGCAGCCTATACACGAACACTGAAGCTTTCTTT.

The chain couples TRBV19 to TRBJ1-6; D is possibly TRBD1 (6 bases). V was shortened by 4 bases and J by 7 bases, with 14 bases between the two germline ends. The CDR3 runs to 15 residues. Per germline, CDR1 LNHDA and CDR2 SQIVND (reference sequence). The CDR3 spells CASSTIRGGNSPLHF. DNA of the CDR3: TGTGCCAGTAGTACCATTAGGGGGGGAAATTCACCCCTCCACTTT.

The rearrangement links TRBV2 to TRBJ2-7; TRBD2 is a possible D gene (6 bases). Per germline, CDR1 SNHLY and CDR2 FYNNEI. CDR3 length: 13 amino acids. The V end lost 4 bases, the J end lost 3 bases, and 10 bases lay between the germline ends. In nucleotides, the CDR3 is TGTGCCAGCAGTGGGGACTCCATCTACGAGCAGTACTTC. This sequence encodes CASSGDSIYEQYF.

This clone appeared once. V is TRBV28 and J is TRBJ1-1; weak D call: TRBD1 (5 bases). CDR1 and CDR2 from the germline V gene are MDHEN and SYDVKM. This CDR3 has 14 amino acids. V lost 6 bases and J 0 bases, leaving 11 bases between the germline ends. The CDR3 DNA is TGTGCCAGCAGGTCAACAGGACTGAACACTGAAGCTTTCTTT. This codes for CASRSTGLNTEAFF.

This clone has just a few counts. V gene TRBV10-2 combines with J gene TRBJ2-7, with D possibly TRBD2 on 6 matching bases. The CDR3 totals 11 residues. Germline CDR1 reads WSHSY; CDR2 reads SAAADI. V was pared by 6 bases and J by 3 bases, with 6 bases between. CDR3 nucleotide sequence: TGCGCCAGCAGGCGGGGCTACGAGCAGTACTTC. It codes for CASRRGYEQYF.

The genes are TRBV7-2 and TRBJ2-5; a weak D match, TRBD2 (6 bases). Germline V CDR1 and CDR2: SGHTA, FQGNSA. The CDR3 is made up of 16 amino acids. Trimming left V 4 bases short and J 5 bases short, with 20 bases between. The CDR3 coding sequence is TGTGCCAGCAGCTCTCCGATGCCAAGGGGAGGCGAGACCCAGTACTTC. Translated: CASSSPMPRGGETQYF.

This chain uses TRBV5-1 with TRBJ2-7; maybe TRBD2 (6 bases). CDR3 length: 16 residues. V gave up 2 bases and J gave up 4 bases, with 19 bases separating them. Germline CDR1 reads SGHRS; CDR2 reads YFSETQ. The CDR3 DNA reads as TGCGCCAGCAGCTTAGAGGGTAGTCGGGGGACGTACGAGCAGTACTTC. Amino acids: CASSLEGSRGTYEQYF.

The V gene is TRBV2, the J gene TRBJ1-2; 10 positions agree with TRBD1. J lost 4 bases, V lost 3 bases, and 5 bases had no gene match. This CDR3 has 15 amino acids. Per germline, CDR1 SNHLY and CDR2 FYNNEI. The CDR3 here is CASSEGTGVSYGYTF. CDR3 in DNA: TGTGCCAGCAGTGAGGGGACAGGGGTTAGCTATGGCTACACCTTC.

The chain employs TRBV18 and TRBJ1-2; D ambiguous. Germline V CDR1 and CDR2: KGHSH, LQKENI. V lost 2 bases, J lost 7 bases, and 11 bases lay in between. This CDR3 has 13 residues. The chain's CDR3 is CASSPIRETGYTF. The CDR3 DNA is TGTGCCAGCTCACCAATCCGGGAGACTGGCTACACCTTC.

J is TRBJ1-1 and V is TRBV6-5, with TRBD1 matching over 7 bases. V was clipped by 6 bases and J by 4 bases; unmatched bases: 2. CDR1 is MNHEY and CDR2 is SVGAGI in the germline V gene. This CDR3 is 12 amino acids long. The CDR3 nucleotides are TGTGCCAGCAGCAACAGGGGCACTGAAGCTTTCTTT. This codes for CASSNRGTEAFF.

This clone was counted a single time. This chain joins TRBV19 and TRBJ1-4; no definite D call. V lost 0 bases to trimming and J lost 8 bases, with 13 bases between them. This CDR3 has 15 residues. Looked up from germline, CDR1 is LNHDA and CDR2 is SQIVND (reference sequence). The CDR3 region is CASSIDRLEREKLFF. The CDR3 bases are TGTGCCAGTAGTATAGATCGGCTTGAGAGGGAAAAACTGTTTTTT.

This clone was counted between two and nine times. This sequence joins TRBV28 and TRBJ2-7, with 15 nucleotides matching TRBD2. V was clipped by 2 bases and J by 1 base; unmatched bases: 12. The CDR3 consists of 20 residues. Germline assignment: CDR1 MDHEN and CDR2 SYDVKM. The CDR3 region has the DNA TGTGCCAGCAGTTTAGAGGGGCCTGGGACTAGCGGGGGGAATTCCTACGAGCAGTACTTC. This codes for CASSLEGPGTSGGNSYEQYF.

The chain is built from TRBV6-6 and TRBJ1-2, with 7 bases matching TRBD1. J was trimmed by 0 bases and V by 6 bases; bases with no gene match: 4. Germline values: CDR1 MNHNY, CDR2 SVGAGI (reference sequence). This CDR3 has 14 residues. CDR3 sequence reads: CASRGGQTNYGYTF. The CDR3 DNA is TGTGCCAGCAGGGGGGGACAGACTAACTATGGCTACACCTTC.

The chain combines TRBV28 with TRBJ1-2, with no clear D. The germline CDR1 and CDR2 sequences are MDHEN and SYDVKM. Trimming took off 3 bases at V and 1 base at J, with 15 bases between the two ends. The CDR3 is 16 residues long. The CDR3 DNA reads TGTGCCAGCAGTTTTGAGAGTCGCGGGTTTAACTATGGCTACACCTTC. Protein sequence: CASSFESRGFNYGYTF.

The chain has TRBV19 and TRBJ2-7; D might be TRBD2 (5 bases). V lost 3 bases and J lost 1, with 13 bases in between. The germline gives CDR1 LNHDA, CDR2 SQIVND (reference sequence). This CDR3 comprises 15 residues. This CDR3 is CASSMAAEVSYEQYF. The CDR3 coding sequence is TGTGCCAGTAGTATGGCGGCGGAGGTTTCCTACGAGCAGTACTTC. Full variable domain (remainder filled in from reference TRBV19 and TRBJ2-7): DGGITQSPKYLFRKEGQNVTLSCEQNLNHDAMYWYRQDPGQGLRLIYYSQIVNDFQKGDIAEGYSVSREKKESFPLTVTSAQKNPTAFYLCASSMAAEVSYEQYFGPGTRLTVT.

V usage is TRBV18 and J usage is TRBJ2-7, with TRBD1 matching over 7 bases. Per the germline V gene, CDR1 is KGHSH and CDR2 is LQKENI. The V gene end was trimmed by 6 bases and the J gene end by 3 bases; junction bases not matched to a gene: 5. CDR3 size: 13 residues. CDR3 loop: CASSSGTVYEQYF. In DNA, the CDR3 is TGTGCCAGCTCGTCCGGGACAGTCTACGAGCAGTACTTC.

The V and J genes are TRBV30 and TRBJ2-7; possibly TRBD2 for D (7 bases). The germline V gene has CDR1 GTSNPN and CDR2 SVGIG (reference sequence). The CDR3 loop spans 12 amino acids. V gave up 2 bases and J gave up 5 bases, with 10 bases separating them. The chain's CDR3 is CAWSPGGHEQYF. DNA of the CDR3: TGTGCCTGGAGTCCCGGGGGGCACGAGCAGTACTTC.

The chain couples TRBV6-5 to TRBJ2-7; D is possibly TRBD1 (5 bases). Trimming stripped 4 bases from V and 0 bases from J, with 10 bases between. Germline values: CDR1 MNHEY, CDR2 SVGAGI. The CDR3 is 14 amino acids. The CDR3 DNA reads TGTGCCAGCAGTTTCGACAGAAACTCCTACGAGCAGTACTTC. It yields the protein CASSFDRNSYEQYF.

The gene calls are TRBV30 and TRBJ1-2; 9 bases are a match to TRBD1. J lost 2 bases, V lost 2 bases, and 6 bases had no gene match. The CDR3 is 15 residues long. Germline CDR1 reads GTSNPN; CDR2 reads SVGIG (reference sequence). CDR3 in amino acids: CAWSFPGQGNYGYTF. CDR3 nucleotide sequence: TGTGCCTGGAGTTTTCCGGGACAGGGAAACTATGGCTACACCTTC.

This rearrangement joins TRBV6-1 to TRBJ1-5; D remains unclear. This CDR3 is built from 15 residues. V was pared by 1 base and J by 5 bases, with 12 bases between. Germline lookup yields CDR1 MNHNS and CDR2 SASEGT. The CDR3 region has the DNA TGTGCCAGCAGTGAAGGGAGGGTCGGGTATCAGCCCCAGCATTTT. Amino acid sequence: CASSEGRVGYQPQHF.

V gene TRBV5-1 combines with J gene TRBJ1-6; TRBD1 aligns across 11 bases. Germline V gene data show CDR1 as SGHRS and CDR2 as YFSETQ. The length of the CDR3 is 15 residues. V was clipped by 4 bases and J by 13 bases; unmatched bases: 10. The DNA for the CDR3 is TGCGCCAGCAGCCCGACCGGGACAGGGGGTTCGCCCCTCCACTTT. Its protein is CASSPTGTGGSPLHF. Combining the CDR3 with reference TRBV5-1 and TRBJ1-6 gives the whole variable domain KAGVTQTPRYLIKTRGQQVTLSCSPISGHRSVSWYQQTPGQGLQFLFEYFSETQRNKGNFPGRFSGRQFSNSRSEMNVSTLELGDSALYLCASSPTGTGGSPLHFGNGTRLTVT.

This sequence joins TRBV3-1 (or the pseudogene TRBV3-2) and TRBJ2-7, with 7 nucleotides matching TRBD1. Germline-derived CDR1 and CDR2 are LGHDT and YNNKEL (reference sequence). The CDR3 runs 15 residues. Trimming took 4 bases from V and 0 from J; bases not matched to a gene: 6. Here the CDR3 DNA reads TGTGCCAGCAGCCCCAGGACAGGCTACTCCTACGAGCAGTACTTC. Its translation: CASSPRTGYSYEQYF.

This chain connects TRBV4-2 to TRBJ1-1, with 10 bases that match TRBD1. CDR3 length: 15 amino acids. Germline V CDR1 and CDR2: LGHNA, YNFKEQ. The ends lost 3 bases at V and 3 bases at J; junction bases unmatched: 4. DNA for the CDR3: TGTGCCAGCAGCCAGGGACAGGGGCTAGACACTGAAGCTTTCTTT. The encoded protein is CASSQGQGLDTEAFF.